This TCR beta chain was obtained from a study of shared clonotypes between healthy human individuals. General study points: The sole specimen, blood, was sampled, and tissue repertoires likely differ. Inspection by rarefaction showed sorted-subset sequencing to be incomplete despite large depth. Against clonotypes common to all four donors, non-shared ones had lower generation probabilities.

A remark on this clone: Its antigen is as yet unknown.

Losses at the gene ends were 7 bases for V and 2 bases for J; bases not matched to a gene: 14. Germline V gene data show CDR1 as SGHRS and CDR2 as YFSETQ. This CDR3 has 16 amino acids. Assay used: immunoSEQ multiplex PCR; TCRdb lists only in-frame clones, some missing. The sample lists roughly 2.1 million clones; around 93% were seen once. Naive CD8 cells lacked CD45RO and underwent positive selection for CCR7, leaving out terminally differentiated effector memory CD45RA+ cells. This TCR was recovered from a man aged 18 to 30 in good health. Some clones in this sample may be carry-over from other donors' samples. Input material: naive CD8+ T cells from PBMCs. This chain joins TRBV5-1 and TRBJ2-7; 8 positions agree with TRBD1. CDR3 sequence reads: CASSPILGQEAYEQYF. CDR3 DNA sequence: TGCGCCAGCTCCCCAATTTTGGGACAGGAGGCCTACGAGCAGTACTTC. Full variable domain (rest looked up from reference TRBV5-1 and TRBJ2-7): KAGVTQTPRYLIKTRGQQVTLSCSPISGHRSVSWYQQTPGQGLQFLFEYFSETQRNKGNFPGRFSGRQFSNSRSEMNVSTLELGDSALYLCASSPILGQEAYEQYFGPGTRLTVT.